The rows below give T cell receptor beta chains drawn from one sample of a study of T-cell reconstitution after alpha-beta-depleted transplantation in children. TCRdb passed the PCR reads through MiXCR, listing each CDR3 protein once. The sample has hundreds of thousands of distinct CDR3 sequences; about an eighth are singletons. Sequenced here: PBMCs, sampled from the stem cell graft. The source is a human donor who donated a stem cell graft to a child with Fanconi anemia. CDR3s include the opening cysteine and the closing phenylalanine or tryptophan. Fields, in order: V gene, D gene, clone size, J gene, CDR3 DNA, CDR3 protein. The D gene is left open where the match is weak. For some rows the clone size is stated as once, few or many, or as a class when expanded; others skip it.

V: TRBV6-6; D: NA; size: NA; J: TRBJ1-1; DNA: TGTGCCAGCTCACGGTCCCCGGCTACTGAAGCTTTCTTT; CDR3: CASSRSPATEAFF
V: TRBV25-1; D: NA; size: NA; J: TRBJ2-6; DNA: TGTGCCAGCAGTGAACGGACCGGGACGGAATCCCCCTCTGGGGCTAACGTCCTGACTTTC; CDR3: CASSERTGTESPSGANVLTF
V: TRBV20-1; D: NA; size: many; J: TRBJ1-1; DNA: TGCAGTGCTAGAAGGGGGGACACTGAAGCTTTCTTT; CDR3: CSARRGDTEAFF
V: TRBV7-7; D: NA; size: few; J: TRBJ2-1; DNA: TGTGCCAGCAGCTTAGCCCCGGGCTCCTACAATGAGCAGTTCTTC; CDR3: CASSLAPGSYNEQFF
V: TRBV3-1; D: NA; size: NA; J: TRBJ2-1; DNA: TGTGCCAGCAGCCAAGATGGGGGGACTGTCAATGAGCAGTTCTTC; CDR3: CASSQDGGTVNEQFF
V: TRBV5-1; D: TRBD1; size: few; J: TRBJ1-1; DNA: TGCGCCAGCAGCTTAGACAGGGGTAGCACTGAAGCTTTCTTT; CDR3: CASSLDRGSTEAFF
V: TRBV4-3; D: TRBD1; size: few; J: TRBJ2-2; DNA: TGCGCCAGCAGCATGACAGGGAGTTACACCGGGGAGCTGTTTTTT; CDR3: CASSMTGSYTGELFF
V: TRBV7-9; D: NA; size: NA; J: TRBJ1-5; DNA: TGTGCCAGCAGCTCCGGTAGGGCGGGACAGCCCCAGCATTTT; CDR3: CASSSGRAGQPQHF
V: TRBV25-1; D: NA; size: many; J: TRBJ2-1; DNA: TGTGCCAGCAGTGACAGTGGATACAGGGTTGATGAGCAGTTCTTC; CDR3: CASSDSGYRVDEQFF
V: TRBV2; D: NA; size: few; J: TRBJ2-3; DNA: TGTGCCAGCAGTGCCGCCCTAGCATCAGATACGCAGTATTTT; CDR3: CASSAALASDTQYF
V: TRBV5-1; D: NA; size: NA; J: TRBJ1-6; DNA: TGCGCCAGCAGGAGGTCCAAGTCCAGGTTCTCCTATAATTCACCCCTCCACTTT; CDR3: CASRRSKSRFSYNSPLHF
V: TRBV5-1; D: NA; size: many; J: TRBJ1-1; DNA: TGCGCCAGCAGCTTGGGACACCTTTACACTGAAGCTTTCTTT; CDR3: CASSLGHLYTEAFF
V: TRBV5-5; D: NA; size: many; J: TRBJ1-6; DNA: TGTGCCAGCAGCTCGGAACGGGGGGACTATAATTCACCCCTCCACTTT; CDR3: CASSSERGDYNSPLHF
V: TRBV11-2; D: NA; size: NA; J: TRBJ2-1; DNA: TGTGCCAGCAGCTTAATGGCCGACAATGAGCAGTTCTTC; CDR3: CASSLMADNEQFF
V: TRBV7-2; D: NA; size: many; J: TRBJ2-1; DNA: TGTGCCAGCACCAAATCCCCAAGGAATGAGCAGTTCTTC; CDR3: CASTKSPRNEQFF
V: TRBV5-1; D: TRBD1; size: few; J: TRBJ1-1; DNA: TGCGCCAGCAGCTTGGTGGGACAGGGGGCATGGGCTTTCTTT; CDR3: CASSLVGQGAWAFF
V: TRBV4-3; D: NA; size: NA; J: TRBJ1-2; DNA: TGCGCCAGCAGCCCCCAGATCGGGGACACCTATAACTATGGCTACACCTTC; CDR3: CASSPQIGDTYNYGYTF
V: TRBV5-1; D: NA; size: few; J: TRBJ1-5; DNA: TGCGCCAGCAGCCGTGACCCTAATAGCAATCAGCCCCAGCATTTT; CDR3: CASSRDPNSNQPQHF
V: TRBV3-1; D: NA; size: few; J: TRBJ2-2; DNA: TGTGCCAGCAGCTCAAGTGACGGGGTGATAACCGGGGAGCTGTTTTTT; CDR3: CASSSSDGVITGELFF
V: TRBV6-5; D: NA; size: many; J: TRBJ2-1; DNA: TGTGCCAGCAGTTACTCCCTGACCTTCTCCTACAATGAGCAGTTCTTC; CDR3: CASSYSLTFSYNEQFF
V: TRBV12-3/TRBV12-4; D: NA; size: few; J: TRBJ2-1; DNA: TGTGCCAGCAGTCAGATCGGACGGGTCTACAATGAGCAGTTCTTC; CDR3: CASSQIGRVYNEQFF
V: TRBV4-2; D: NA; size: few; J: TRBJ2-3; DNA: TGTGCCAGCAGCCAAGAGGGTGGACCCCCTTGGGATACGCAGTATTTT; CDR3: CASSQEGGPPWDTQYF
V: TRBV5-1; D: NA; size: few; J: TRBJ1-1; DNA: TGCGCCAGCAGCCAAACCCCCGGACGGGGGAGGACTGAAGCTTTCTTT; CDR3: CASSQTPGRGRTEAFF
V: TRBV7-9; D: TRBD1; size: NA; J: TRBJ2-5; DNA: TGTGCCAGCAGCGGAATCGACAGGGGGGAGACCCAGTACTTC; CDR3: CASSGIDRGETQYF
V: TRBV5-4; D: NA; size: few; J: TRBJ2-5; DNA: TGTGCCAGCAGCAGAGACGGGACCCAGTACTTC; CDR3: CASSRDGTQYF
V: TRBV18; D: TRBD1; size: once; J: TRBJ1-1; DNA: TGTGCCAGCTCACCAACAGACAGGGACACTGAAGCTTTCTTT; CDR3: CASSPTDRDTEAFF
V: TRBV7-9; D: NA; size: NA; J: TRBJ2-3; DNA: TGTGCCAGCAGCTCTATAACAGGGAAACGAGTGACAGATACGCAGTATTTT; CDR3: CASSSITGKRVTDTQYF
V: TRBV7-2; D: NA; size: NA; J: TRBJ2-2; DNA: TGTGCCAGCAGCTTAGGGGGACTGAACACCGGGGAGCTGTTTTTT; CDR3: CASSLGGLNTGELFF